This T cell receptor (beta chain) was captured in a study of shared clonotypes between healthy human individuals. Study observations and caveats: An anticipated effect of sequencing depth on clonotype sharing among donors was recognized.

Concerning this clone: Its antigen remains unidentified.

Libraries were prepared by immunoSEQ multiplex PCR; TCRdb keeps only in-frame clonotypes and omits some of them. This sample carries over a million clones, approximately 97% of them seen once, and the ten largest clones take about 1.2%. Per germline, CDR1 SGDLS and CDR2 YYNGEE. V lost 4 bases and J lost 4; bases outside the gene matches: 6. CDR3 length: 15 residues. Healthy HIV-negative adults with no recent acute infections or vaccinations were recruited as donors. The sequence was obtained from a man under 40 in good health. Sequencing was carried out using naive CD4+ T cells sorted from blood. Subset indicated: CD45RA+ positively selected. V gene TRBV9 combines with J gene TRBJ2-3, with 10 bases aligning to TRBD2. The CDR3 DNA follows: TGTGCCAGCAGCCCTTCTAGCGGGAGAGCAGATACGCAGTATTTT. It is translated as CASSPSSGRADTQYF. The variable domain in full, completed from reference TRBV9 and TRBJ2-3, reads DSGVTQTPKHLITATGQRVTLRCSPRSGDLSVYWYQQSLDQGLQFLIQYYNGEERAKGNILERFSAQQFPDLHSELNLSSLELGDSALYFCASSPSSGRADTQYFGPGTRLTVL.